The T cell receptor beta chain under discussion was sequenced for a study of blood T cell repertoires in COVID-19. Sequencing used immunoSEQ multiplex PCR; TCRdb keeps in-frame clones, though not all of them. The sample holds 100,000 to 150,000 clones, 81% seen once. Sequenced input: peripheral blood. This TCR was sampled from a woman aged 55-75 years with active or convalescent COVID-19.

In DNA, the CDR3 is TGTGCCAGCCAGGGGAGCTCCTACAATGAGCAGTTCTTC. Translated: CASQGSSYNEQFF. The chain combines TRBV6-5 with TRBJ2-1; D possibly corresponds to TRBD1 (6 bases). This CDR3 comprises 13 residues. Trimming stripped 8 bases from V and 0 bases from J, with 8 bases between. Germline V gene lookup returns CDR1 MNHEY and CDR2 SVGAGI.